A single sample gave rise to the 15 T cell receptor beta chains below, sequenced in a study of cytomegalovirus exposure and HLA in healthy donors (TCRdb year 2017). The library was obtained by the immunoSEQ multiplex PCR assay. For the multiplex PCR, a mixture combining 60 forward primers for TCR Vbeta segments and 13 reverse primers for TCR Jbeta segments was used. In its TCRdb copy, this immuneACCESS table keeps in-frame sequences only and misses some clones. Where compared with another copy, unresolved V genes explain less than half of these, and the others have no known cause. This sample gives some 69,000 clones in total; around 66% of them show up just once. The biggest ten clones account for around 13% of the sample. Sequencing input: PBMCs. Source of these receptors: a male donor in good health and CMV-seropositive.

The chain combines TRBV5-1 with TRBJ2-7, with D maybe TRBD1 (6 bases). CDR1 is SGHRS and CDR2 is YFSETQ in the germline V gene. CDR3 size: 12 residues. V was pared by 1 base and J by 6 bases, with 8 bases between. The DNA of the CDR3 is TGCGCCAGCAGCTTGTCAGGGGTCGAGCAGTACTTC. It encodes CASSLSGVEQYF.

The chain employs TRBV15 and TRBJ2-6; D is possibly TRBD1 (6 bases). The CDR3 spans 18 residues. Germline CDR1 reads LNHNV; CDR2 reads YYDKDF (reference sequence). With 1 base removed from V and 2 bases from J, the gap between germline ends came to 15 bases. The chain's CDR3 is CATSRAPQGRAGANVLTF. The CDR3 region has the DNA TGTGCCACCAGCAGAGCCCCACAGGGCAGGGCTGGGGCCAACGTCCTGACTTTC.

This clone was detected once. The rearrangement uses TRBV5-1 and TRBJ2-7, with D uncertain. Looked up from germline, CDR1 is SGHRS and CDR2 is YFSETQ. The V end was cut by 3 bases, the J end by 6 bases, with 22 bases between. This CDR3 is 16 amino acids long. The CDR3 DNA reads TGCGCCAGCAGCTCTTGGCGTACTGCAGGTCTAAGCGAGCAGTACTTC. Its protein product is CASSSWRTAGLSEQYF.

This clone was seen only a few times. The chain is built from TRBV4-1 and TRBJ1-1, with a possible D match to TRBD1 (5 bases). CDR3 length: 15 residues. Germline assignment: CDR1 MGHRA and CDR2 YSYEKL. Trimming left V 4 bases short and J 6 bases short, with 18 bases between. In nucleotides, the CDR3 is TGCGCCAGCAGCCCTAGGAGGGACGGTTTCGCTGAAGCTTTCTTT. This gives the protein CASSPRRDGFAEAFF.

The J gene is TRBJ2-7, the V gene TRBV5-1; D may be TRBD1 (6 bases). V lost 3 bases to trimming and J lost 1 base, with 17 bases between them. The germline V gene has CDR1 SGHRS and CDR2 YFSETQ. This CDR3 has 16 amino acids. The CDR3 loop reads CASSYLPGDGSYEQYF. In nucleotides, the CDR3 is TGCGCCAGCAGCTACCTACCAGGGGATGGATCCTACGAGCAGTACTTC.

The chain carries TRBV28 and TRBJ2-1; 11 nucleotides align to TRBD1. V lost 7 bases to trimming and J lost 7 bases; unmatched junction nucleotides: 9. Germline CDR1 is MDHEN and CDR2 is SYDVKM. CDR3 length: 15 amino acids. The CDR3 DNA reads as TGTGCCAGCACAAACGGACAGGGGGCGATTAATGAGCAGTTCTTC. Amino acid sequence: CASTNGQGAINEQFF. The variable domain in full, with the rest retrieved from reference TRBV28 and TRBJ2-1, is DVKVTQSSRYLVKRTGEKVFLECVQDMDHENMFWYRQDPGLGLRLIYFSYDVKMKEKGDIPEGYSVSREKKERFSLILESASTNQTSMYLCASTNGQGAINEQFFGPGTRLTVL.

The genes are TRBV27 and TRBJ2-5; a possible D gene is TRBD1 (6 bases). V shed 4 bases and J shed 4 bases, with 13 bases lying between them. Per germline, CDR1 MNHEY and CDR2 SMNVEV (reference sequence). CDR3 size: 14 residues. CDR3 coding DNA: TGTGCCAGCAGTTACGCAGGGGTGACAGAGACCCAGTACTTC. Translation: CASSYAGVTETQYF.

The rearrangement links TRBV27 to TRBJ2-3; 12 bases line up with TRBD1. The germline V gene has CDR1 MNHEY and CDR2 SMNVEV (reference sequence). The CDR3 is 17 residues long. J gave up 0 bases and V 5 bases, and 6 bases lay outside the gene matches. The CDR3 spells CASSPGTGGPSTDTQYF. CDR3 DNA sequence: TGTGCCAGCAGTCCCGGGACAGGGGGCCCGAGCACAGATACGCAGTATTTT.

The rearrangement uses TRBV15 and TRBJ1-6; a weak D match, TRBD1 (5 bases). Trimming cost V 3 bases and J 5 bases, with 8 bases left between them. Per the germline V gene, CDR1 is LNHNV and CDR2 is YYDKDF (reference sequence). The CDR3 loop spans 14 amino acids. The CDR3 DNA sequence: TGTGCCACCAGCAGGGACACCGATAATTCACCCCTCCACTTT. It is translated as CATSRDTDNSPLHF.

This chain joins TRBV9 and TRBJ2-7; tentatively, D is TRBD2 (5 bases). Per the germline V gene, CDR1 is SGDLS and CDR2 is YYNGEE. V lost 4 bases to trimming and J lost 0 bases, with 14 bases between them. The CDR3 has 15 residues. Here the CDR3 reads CASSPSGPASYEQYF. Written as DNA, the CDR3 is TGTGCCAGCAGCCCCAGCGGACCCGCCTCCTACGAGCAGTACTTC. Variable domain in full (rest from reference TRBV9 and TRBJ2-7): DSGVTQTPKHLITATGQRVTLRCSPRSGDLSVYWYQQSLDQGLQFLIQYYNGEERAKGNILERFSAQQFPDLHSELNLSSLELGDSALYFCASSPSGPASYEQYFGPGTRLTVT.

V is TRBV15 and J is TRBJ2-1; 10 nucleotides agree with TRBD2. The germline V gene encodes CDR1 LNHNV and CDR2 YYDKDF (reference sequence). This CDR3 has 17 residues. V was pared by 3 bases and J by 9 bases, with 14 bases of the junction left unmatched. The CDR3 nucleotides read TGTGCCACCAGCAGCGATCACCGGGGACTAGCGATTGGTGAGCAGTTCTTC. Translating gives CATSSDHRGLAIGEQFF.

The chain recombines TRBV7-9 with TRBJ2-7; tentatively, D is TRBD1 (6 bases). Deletions cut 1 base from V and 3 bases from J, with 7 bases between. Germline CDR1 is SEHNR and CDR2 is FQNEAQ (reference sequence). The CDR3 totals 13 residues. The CDR3 sequence is CASSLEDSYEQYF. In DNA, the CDR3 is TGTGCCAGCAGCTTAGAGGACAGCTACGAGCAGTACTTC.

The chain recombines TRBV18 with TRBJ2-5; 9 nucleotides line up with TRBD1. Trimming at V came to 6 bases and at J to 5 bases, leaving 7 bases not matched to a gene. CDR1 KGHSH and CDR2 LQKENI come from the germline V gene. This CDR3 has 14 amino acids. CDR3 coding DNA: TGTGCCAGCTCCCGTGGACAGGGGATGGAGACCCAGTACTTC. Translation gives CASSRGQGMETQYF.

J is TRBJ2-7 and V is TRBV5-1; D is perhaps TRBD2 (5 bases). The CDR3 covers 16 residues. Trimming took 4 bases from V and 3 from J, leaving 20 bases between them. Germline V CDR1 and CDR2: SGHRS, YFSETQ. The CDR3 reads CASSQDGGFLYYEQYF. The CDR3 DNA reads TGCGCCAGCAGCCAGGACGGAGGATTTCTCTACTACGAGCAGTACTTC.

The V and J genes are TRBV7-9 and TRBJ1-4; D perhaps matches TRBD1 (6 bases). The V and J ends lost 2 bases and 8 bases respectively, with 15 bases between them. Germline loops: CDR1 SEHNR, CDR2 FQNEAQ (reference sequence). This CDR3 is 15 amino acids long. CDR3 nucleotides: TGTGCCAGCAGCTTAACCGGGACAAACAAAGAAAAACTGTTTTTT. Translating gives CASSLTGTNKEKLFF. Combining the CDR3 with reference TRBV7-9 and TRBJ1-4 gives the whole variable domain DTGVSQNPRHKITKRGQNVTFRCDPISEHNRLYWYRQTLGQGPEFLTYFQNEAQLEKSRLLSDRFSAERPKGSFSTLEIQRTEQGDSAMYLCASSLTGTNKEKLFFGSGTQLSVL.